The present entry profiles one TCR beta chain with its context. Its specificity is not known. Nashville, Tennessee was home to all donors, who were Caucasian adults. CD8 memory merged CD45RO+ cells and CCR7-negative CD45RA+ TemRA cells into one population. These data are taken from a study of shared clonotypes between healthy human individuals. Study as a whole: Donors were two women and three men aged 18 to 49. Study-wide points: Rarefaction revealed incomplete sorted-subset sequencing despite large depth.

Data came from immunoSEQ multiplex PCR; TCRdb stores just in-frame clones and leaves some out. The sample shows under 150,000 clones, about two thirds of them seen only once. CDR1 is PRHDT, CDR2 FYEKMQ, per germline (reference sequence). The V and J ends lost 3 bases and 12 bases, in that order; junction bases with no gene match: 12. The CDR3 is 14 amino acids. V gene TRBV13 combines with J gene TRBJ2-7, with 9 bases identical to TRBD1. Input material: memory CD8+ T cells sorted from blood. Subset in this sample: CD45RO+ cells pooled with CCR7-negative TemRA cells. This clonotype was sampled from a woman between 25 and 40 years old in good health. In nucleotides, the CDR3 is TGTGCCAGCAGCTTCCGGGACAGGGTTCACCCCCGGTACTTC. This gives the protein CASSFRDRVHPRYF.